The sequence of this T cell receptor (beta chain) was determined in a study of CD4 T cells in relation to SARS-CoV-2 and coronaviruses. As concerns this clone: The antigen remains unidentified.

The V segment lost 1 base and the J segment 9 bases; nucleotides outside the gene matches: 12. The CDR3 is 16 residues long. Germline values: CDR1 LGHDT, CDR2 YNNKEL (reference sequence). Assay: immunoSEQ multiplex PCR; the TCRdb copy retains only in-frame clones and omits some. This repertoire shows tens of thousands of clones, around 82% found once; its top ten account for 1% to 1.5%. The source is an adult with COVID-19. The chain couples TRBV3-1 (or the pseudogene TRBV3-2) to TRBJ2-1, with 7 bases identical to TRBD2. The sample consisted of naive CD4+ T cells from PBMCs, cultured in vitro. Noted subset: naive CD4+ T cells isolated by negative enrichment. This chain's CDR3 is CASSQGDGAGLSEQFF. As DNA, the CDR3 is TGTGCCAGCAGCCAAGGAGATGGAGCGGGATTAAGTGAGCAGTTCTTC.